This TCR beta chain comes out of a study of T cells after yellow fever vaccination. General study points: Shared CD4/CD8 clonotypes were a small share, likely from convergent recombination.

This clonotype has more than one count but fewer than ten. Its antigen is not identified. The CDR3 covers 18 residues. V was cut by 1 base and J by 1 base, with 18 bases left in between. CDR1 and CDR2 (germline): SGHRS, YFSETQ. TCRdb reprocessed the 5' RACE reads via MiXCR and lists one record per CDR3 protein. The sample includes under 600,000 distinct CDR3 sequences, about a fifth seen only once; the top ten take less than 20%. The chain has TRBV5-1 and TRBJ2-1; possibly TRBD1 for D (5 bases). The specimen was PBMCs, collected roughly 23 days after the first yellow fever vaccination. The sequence was collected from a man younger than 35 who received the YFV17D yellow fever vaccine. Here the CDR3 reads CASSLWGKLARSYNEQFF. DNA for the CDR3: TGCGCCAGCAGCTTGTGGGGCAAGTTGGCGAGATCCTACAATGAGCAGTTCTTC.